Each of the 32 T cell receptor beta chains below was sequenced from the same sample in a study of T cells after yellow fever vaccination. TCRdb re-called the 5' RACE reads with MiXCR, one entry per CDR3 protein. The sample includes 25,000 to 30,000 distinct CDR3 sequences, 4% to 5% of them seen just once. This sample comprised PBMCs, either bulk or a sorted T-cell subset (CD4+, CD8+, memory, or dextramer-sorted; not recorded which), obtained on the day of the yellow fever booster vaccination. All receptors derive from a man in his late teens or twenties who received the YFV17D yellow fever vaccine.

This clonotype was seen at least ten times. The CDR3 region has the DNA TGTGCCAGCAGCTCAGGGGGGGGAAGCCTCAATGAGCAGTTCTTC. This codes for CASSSGGGSLNEQFF. The chain is built from TRBV7-9 and TRBJ2-1; possibly TRBD1 or TRBD2 for D (7 bases each). CDR1 is SEHNR, CDR2 FQNEAQ, per germline (reference sequence). The V and J ends lost 4 bases and 6 bases respectively, with 16 bases between them. The CDR3 has 15 amino acids.

This clonotype has a count of ten or more. The J gene is TRBJ2-5, the V gene TRBV2, with D possibly matching TRBD2 (5 bases). Trimming took 3 bases from V and 6 from J, leaving 17 bases between them. CDR3 length: 15 amino acids. Germline assignment: CDR1 SNHLY and CDR2 FYNNEI. The CDR3 region is CASSDAGEGWQTQYF. The CDR3 nucleotides are TGTGCCAGCAGTGACGCGGGCGAGGGATGGCAGACCCAGTACTTC. The whole variable domain, filled in from reference TRBV2 and TRBJ2-5, reads EPEVTQTPSHQVTQMGQEVILRCVPISNHLYFYWYRQILGQKVEFLVSFYNNEISEKSEIFDDQFSVERPDGSNFTLKIRSTKLEDSAMYFCASSDAGEGWQTQYFGPGTRLLVL.

This clonotype appeared many times. The chain joins TRBV20-1 to TRBJ2-1; 7 positions agree with TRBD2. The CDR3 sequence is 14 residues long. V lost 2 bases to trimming and J lost 8 bases; unmatched junction nucleotides: 9. Per germline, CDR1 DFQATT and CDR2 SNEGSKA (reference sequence). The CDR3: CSARPPGGIHEQFF. The CDR3 DNA is TGCAGTGCTAGACCCCCCGGGGGGATCCATGAGCAGTTCTTC.

Ten or more counts support this clonotype. The gene calls are TRBV20-1 and TRBJ1-1, with D hard to call. V was shortened by 5 bases and J by 1 base, with 14 bases between the two germline ends. CDR3 length equals 14 residues. Germline V gene sequence: CDR1 DFQATT, CDR2 SNEGSKA (reference sequence). The CDR3 is CSAPGSSENTEAFF. The DNA for the CDR3 is TGCAGTGCTCCCGGTTCCAGCGAGAACACTGAAGCTTTCTTT.

The table lists this clonotype with many counts. V usage is TRBV6-5 and J usage is TRBJ1-6, with 8 bases that match TRBD1. CDR1 is MNHEY, CDR2 SVGAGI, per germline. Losses at the gene ends were 5 bases for V and 10 bases for J; bases not matched to a gene: 1. The CDR3 is made up of 12 amino acids. CDR3 sequence reads: CASSHRGSPLHF. As DNA, the CDR3 is TGTGCCAGCAGTCACAGGGGGTCACCCCTCCACTTT.

Ten or more counts support this clonotype. The chain recombines TRBV20-1 with TRBJ1-2, with unresolved D. In germline, CDR1 is DFQATT, CDR2 SNEGSKA (reference sequence). The CDR3 has 15 residues. With 3 bases removed from V and 5 bases from J, the gap between germline ends came to 19 bases. The CDR3 DNA follows: TGCAGTGCTAGCCCCCCCGCCCGGGCCGGGTATGGCTACACCTTC. Encoded protein: CSASPPARAGYGYTF.

This clonotype was seen repeatedly, ten times or more. The chain carries TRBV10-2 and TRBJ2-3; no firm D call. Trimming took 8 bases from V and 3 from J, leaving 15 bases between them. The CDR3 runs to 14 residues. Germline V CDR1 and CDR2: WSHSY, SAAADI. The CDR3, as DNA: TGCGCCAGCGGCTCCTCCTATAGAACAGATACGCAGTATTTT. The encoded protein is CASGSSYRTDTQYF.

The table lists this clonotype with a few counts. The rearrangement links TRBV18 to TRBJ1-5, with D possibly matching TRBD1 (6 bases). Germline V gene sequence: CDR1 KGHSH, CDR2 LQKENI. The ends were cut back, 2 bases at V and 1 base at J, with 15 bases in the middle. The CDR3 runs to 17 residues. CDR3 DNA: TGTGCCAGCTCACCAGATAAGGGGGGAATCAGCAATCAGCCCCAGCATTTT. This translates into CASSPDKGGISNQPQHF.

This clonotype came up many times. The chain recombines TRBV18 with TRBJ1-2; 8 bases align to TRBD1. This CDR3 comprises 15 residues. V was clipped by 6 bases and J by 3 bases; unmatched bases: 9. Germline CDR1 KGHSH, CDR2 LQKENI. DNA of the CDR3: TGTGCCAGCTCTCCCGGCCCGACAGGGGACTATGGCTACACCTTC. Translating it yields CASSPGPTGDYGYTF. Supplemented by reference TRBV18 and TRBJ1-2, the full variable domain reads NAGVMQNPRHLVRRRGQEARLRCSPMKGHSHVYWYRQLPEEGLKFMVYLQKENIIDESGMPKERFSAEFPKEGPSILRIQQVVRGDSAAYFCASSPGPTGDYGYTFGSGTRLTVV.

This clonotype has ten or more counts. This chain joins TRBV5-5 and TRBJ2-5; D is ambiguous. CDR1 SGHKS and CDR2 YYEKEE come from the germline V gene (reference sequence). CDR3 length: 10 amino acids. The V end lost 8 bases, the J end lost 3 bases, and 5 bases lay between the germline ends. The CDR3 loop is CASSKETQYF. DNA of the CDR3: TGTGCCAGTAGTAAAGAGACCCAGTACTTC.

CDR3 DNA sequence: TGTGCCAGCAGCTCTGGCCAGGGGTATGCTGGGGCCAACGTCCTGACTTTC. Its translation: CASSSGQGYAGANVLTF. The chain joins TRBV7-2 to TRBJ2-6; a possible D gene is TRBD1 (6 bases). The germline V gene encodes CDR1 SGHTA and CDR2 FQGNSA. The CDR3 runs to 17 residues. V lost 4 bases and J lost 2, with 15 bases in between.

The CDR3 loop is CASSLGPLNYGYTF. In DNA, the CDR3 is TGTGCCAGCAGCTTGGGACCGCTTAACTATGGCTACACCTTC. This rearrangement joins TRBV5-6 to TRBJ1-2, with D hard to call. CDR3 size: 14 residues. CDR1 is SGHDT, CDR2 YYEEEE, per germline. V was clipped by 0 bases and J by 1 base, with 7 bases between them.

This clonotype was detected many times. The chain joins TRBV5-5 to TRBJ2-1; possible D gene TRBD1, 6 bases. This CDR3 is built from 16 residues. CDR1 and CDR2 from the germline V gene are SGHKS and YYEKEE (reference sequence). The V end was cut by 6 bases, the J end by 5 bases, with 21 bases between. The CDR3 nucleotides read TGTGCCAGCACCTCCGTGAGGGGGACCGTGAACAATGAGCAGTTCTTC. Protein: CASTSVRGTVNNEQFF.

This clonotype was counted at least ten times. The CDR3: CASSFTNLAGNGEKLFF. Here the CDR3 DNA reads TGTGCCAGCAGTTTTACCAACCTTGCAGGGAACGGTGAAAAACTGTTTTTT. This rearrangement joins TRBV12-3 or TRBV12-4 to TRBJ1-4; D possibly corresponds to TRBD1 (5 bases). Between the trimmed V and J ends, which lost 3 bases and 7 bases, there was a span of 21 bases. The CDR3 contains 17 residues.

This clonotype appeared many times. The gene calls are TRBV5-1 and TRBJ2-2; 8 bases align to TRBD1. The CDR3 covers 15 residues. Losses at the gene ends were 0 bases for V and 7 bases for J; bases not matched to a gene: 5. The germline CDR1 and CDR2 sequences are SGHRS and YFSETQ. The CDR3 DNA reads TGCGCCAGCAGCTTGGGACAGGGGAATCTCGGGGAGCTGTTTTTT. It codes for CASSLGQGNLGELFF.

The sample holds many counts of this clonotype. The V gene is TRBV5-1, the J gene TRBJ2-3, with 8 positions matching TRBD2. This CDR3 comprises 18 residues. V shed 0 bases and J 2 bases; nucleotides not matched to a gene: 11. Per the germline V gene, CDR1 is SGHRS and CDR2 is YFSETQ. The CDR3 region is CASSLAGGAGVTTDTQYF. CDR3 DNA: TGCGCCAGCAGCTTGGCCGGGGGAGCGGGGGTTACCACAGATACGCAGTATTTT.

This clonotype was observed at least ten times. The genes are TRBV28 and TRBJ2-2, with a possible D match to TRBD2 (6 bases). The V end lost 8 bases, the J end lost 0 bases, and 10 bases lay between the germline ends. The germline V gene has CDR1 MDHEN and CDR2 SYDVKM. This CDR3 comprises 14 residues. The CDR3 DNA reads TGTGCCAGCTTGACTAGTACGAACACCGGGGAGCTGTTTTTT. This sequence encodes CASLTSTNTGELFF.

This clonotype has at least ten counts. The genes are TRBV27 and TRBJ2-5; 10 nucleotides match TRBD2. Looked up from germline, CDR1 is MNHEY and CDR2 is SMNVEV (reference sequence). J was trimmed by 3 bases and V by 5 bases; bases with no gene match: 15. CDR3 length: 18 residues. CDR3 coding DNA: TGTGCCAGCAGTGGTCGAGGACTAGCGGTTTTTGATAAAGAGACCCAGTACTTC. Translation gives CASSGRGLAVFDKETQYF.

This clonotype was seen many times. The chain carries TRBV4-1 and TRBJ1-1, with D possibly being TRBD1 (5 bases). Trimming took off 6 bases at V and 1 base at J, with 15 bases between the two ends. The germline gives CDR1 MGHRA, CDR2 YSYEKL. This CDR3 comprises 15 residues. CDR3 sequence reads: CASSHPWGSNTEAFF. DNA of the CDR3: TGCGCCAGCAGTCATCCCTGGGGGTCGAACACTGAAGCTTTCTTT.

This clonotype has more than one count but fewer than ten. The chain has TRBV2 and TRBJ1-2; TRBD1 matches 11 bases. The CDR3 covers 14 residues. The germline V gene has CDR1 SNHLY and CDR2 FYNNEI. J lost 3 bases, V lost 6 bases, and 3 bases had no gene match. The CDR3 region is CASSGQGADYGYTF. The CDR3 DNA sequence: TGTGCCAGCAGCGGACAGGGGGCCGACTATGGCTACACCTTC. Complete variable domain (other parts from reference TRBV2 and TRBJ1-2): EPEVTQTPSHQVTQMGQEVILRCVPISNHLYFYWYRQILGQKVEFLVSFYNNEISEKSEIFDDQFSVERPDGSNFTLKIRSTKLEDSAMYFCASSGQGADYGYTFGSGTRLTVV.

This clonotype was recorded many times. The genes are TRBV7-2 and TRBJ2-7, with 11 bases lining up with TRBD1. CDR1 is SGHTA, CDR2 FQGNSA, per germline. This CDR3 is built from 15 residues. V lost 3 bases and J lost 3; bases outside the gene matches: 4. CDR3 region: CASSFGTGGFYEQYF. The CDR3 DNA is TGTGCCAGCAGCTTTGGGACAGGGGGTTTCTACGAGCAGTACTTC. The full variable domain, completed using reference TRBV7-2 and TRBJ2-7, is GAGVSQSPSNKVTEKGKDVELRCDPISGHTALYWYRQSLGQGLEFLIYFQGNSAPDKSGLPSDRFSAERTGGSVSTLTIQRTQQEDSAVYLCASSFGTGGFYEQYFGPGTRLTVT.

The table lists this clonotype with a few counts. This chain joins TRBV5-1 and TRBJ2-5, with D unclear. CDR3 length: 13 amino acids. Per the germline V gene, CDR1 is SGHRS and CDR2 is YFSETQ. The V end was cut by 4 bases, the J end by 5 bases, with 12 bases between. CDR3 nucleotides: TGCGCCAGCAGCGGCTTGGGTTTCGAGACCCAGTACTTC. It specifies CASSGLGFETQYF.

This clonotype was detected many times. The V gene is TRBV10-3, the J gene TRBJ2-1, with D possibly TRBD1 on 5 matching bases. This CDR3 comprises 14 residues. V shed 8 bases and J shed 5 bases, with 16 bases lying between them. From germline, CDR1 is ENHRY and CDR2 SYGVKD. The DNA of the CDR3 is TGTGCCATCGGGCCTCAGGGTACCCACAATGAGCAGTTCTTC. It translates to CAIGPQGTHNEQFF.

This clonotype was counted many times. The gene calls are TRBV3-1 and TRBJ1-1; the D is unclear. Germline-derived CDR1 and CDR2 are LGHDT and YNNKEL (reference sequence). The V end lost 1 base, the J end lost 5 bases, and 5 bases lay between the germline ends. This CDR3 is built from 12 residues. The CDR3 spells CASSQGETEAFF. The CDR3 DNA reads as TGTGCCAGCAGCCAAGGGGAGACTGAAGCTTTCTTT.

V usage is TRBV20-1 and J usage is TRBJ2-5; the match to TRBD2 covers 8 bases. J gave up 5 bases and V 0 bases, and 8 bases lay outside the gene matches. There are 15 residues in the CDR3. Germline CDR1 and CDR2: DFQATT and SNEGSKA (reference sequence). The CDR3: CSARDTGGPGETQYF. The CDR3 region has the DNA TGCAGTGCTAGAGATACGGGGGGGCCCGGGGAGACCCAGTACTTC.

This clonotype was recorded at least ten times. V gene TRBV6-1 combines with J gene TRBJ2-5, with 8 bases matching TRBD1. This CDR3 spans 14 amino acids. The germline V gene has CDR1 MNHNS and CDR2 SASEGT. The J segment lost 4 bases and the V segment lost 2 bases, leaving 3 bases of the junction unmatched. This CDR3 is CASSEWTGIETQYF. CDR3 coding DNA: TGTGCCAGCAGTGAATGGACAGGGATAGAGACCCAGTACTTC.

Many counts were recorded for this clonotype. V and J are TRBV24-1 and TRBJ2-3; tentative D call: TRBD1 (6 bases). The CDR3 runs to 16 residues. Germline V gene lookup returns CDR1 KGHDR and CDR2 SFDVKD. Trimming cost V 1 base and J 3 bases, with 13 bases left between them. The CDR3 loop is CATSDFGRGLTDTQYF. For the CDR3, the DNA is TGTGCCACCAGTGATTTCGGCAGGGGTTTGACAGATACGCAGTATTTT.

CDR3 sequence (DNA): TGTGCCAGCACACCTTCGACAAGGGGCCGACGCCGATACTTC. Residues: CASTPSTRGRRRYF. The gene calls are TRBV6-2 or TRBV6-3 and TRBJ2-7, with D possibly TRBD1 on 5 matching bases. CDR1 is MNHEY, CDR2 SVGEGT, per germline. The V end lost 7 bases, the J end lost 13 bases, and 26 bases lay between the germline ends. The length of the CDR3 is 14 residues.

This clonotype has at least ten counts. The chain links TRBV28 to TRBJ1-5; D is ambiguous. V was shortened by 6 bases and J by 7 bases, with 10 bases between the two germline ends. Germline CDR1 reads MDHEN; CDR2 reads SYDVKM. The CDR3 has 12 amino acids. CDR3: CASSAGSQPQHF. The CDR3 DNA is TGTGCCAGCAGCGCGGGCTCCCAGCCCCAGCATTTT.

There are many counts of this clonotype. The chain couples TRBV20-1 to TRBJ2-3, with 7 bases fitting TRBD2. CDR3 length equals 15 residues. Per the germline V gene, CDR1 is DFQATT and CDR2 is SNEGSKA (reference sequence). V lost 0 bases, J lost 1 base, and 4 bases stayed unmatched. CDR3 DNA sequence: TGCAGTGCTAGAGATCGGCTAGCGGGCACAGATACGCAGTATTTT. It yields the protein CSARDRLAGTDTQYF.

This clonotype was counted ten times or more. V and J are TRBV7-2 and TRBJ2-5; tentatively, D is TRBD1 or TRBD2 (6 bases each). This CDR3 spans 16 amino acids. The germline CDR1 and CDR2 sequences are SGHTA and FQGNSA. V was clipped by 2 bases and J by 5 bases, with 18 bases between them. CDR3 in amino acids: CASSLTRPRGGETQYF. As DNA, the CDR3 is TGTGCCAGCAGCTTAACTCGGCCTAGAGGGGGGGAGACCCAGTACTTC.

This clonotype showed up many times. The chain joins TRBV6-9 to TRBJ2-1; D not resolved. Germline CDR1 MNHGY, CDR2 SVAAGI. Deletions cut 0 bases from V and 7 bases from J, with 7 bases between. The CDR3 loop spans 13 amino acids. DNA of the CDR3: TGTGCCAGCAGTTATTCCCGCGGAAATGAGCAGTTCTTC. Translation gives CASSYSRGNEQFF.